Presented here are 14 T cell receptor beta chains from one specimen sequenced in a study of blood T cell repertoires in COVID-19. The repertoire was sequenced with immunoSEQ multiplex PCR; TCRdb's copy has only in-frame clones and lacks some. The sample records tens of thousands of clones, 80% to 90% being singletons. Source material: peripheral blood. These TCRs come from an elderly woman with active or convalescent COVID-19.

Worth noting for this clone: Different DNA sequences within this sample yield the same CDR3. The V gene is TRBV19, the J gene TRBJ1-5; TRBD1 aligns across 8 bases. The trim removed 6 bases at V and 2 bases at J, leaving 3 bases unmatched. The CDR3 loop spans 14 amino acids. Germline-derived CDR1 and CDR2 are LNHDA and SQIVND (reference sequence). Written as DNA, the CDR3 is TGTGCCAGTAGCACGACAGGGGGCAATCAGCCCCAGCATTTT. It is translated as CASSTTGGNQPQHF.

The J gene is TRBJ2-2, the V gene TRBV11-3; D might be TRBD1 (6 bases). V gave up 6 bases and J gave up 5 bases, with 13 bases separating them. The CDR3 is 14 residues long. Germline V gives CDR1 SGHNT, CDR2 YENEEA. The CDR3 DNA follows: TGTGCCAGCAGGTCCGGGACAAGAACCGGGGAGCTGTTTTTT. It encodes CASRSGTRTGELFF.

J is TRBJ2-3 and V is TRBV11-2, with 11 nucleotides matching TRBD2. With V trimmed by 6 bases and J by 6 bases, 11 bases remained unmatched. The CDR3 runs 16 residues. Per the germline V gene, CDR1 is SGHAT and CDR2 is FQNNGV. Here the CDR3 DNA reads TGTGCCAGCAGATACGGGACTAGCGGCTCGCCGGATACGCAGTATTTT. Its protein is CASRYGTSGSPDTQYF. The full variable domain, in which reference TRBV11-2 and TRBJ2-3 provide the parts outside the CDR3, is EAGVAQSPRYKIIEKRQSVAFWCNPISGHATLYWYQQILGQGPKLLIQFQNNGVVDDSQLPKDRFSAERLKGVDSTLKIQPAKLEDSAVYLCASRYGTSGSPDTQYFGPGTRLTVL.

This chain joins TRBV28 and TRBJ2-1, with D perhaps matching TRBD1 (6 bases). Germline V CDR1 and CDR2: MDHEN, SYDVKM. This CDR3 contains 15 residues. Trimming pared 2 bases from V and 2 bases from J, leaving 10 bases between. The CDR3, as DNA: TGTGCCAGCAGTTTAAGGGGGAGTCCCTACAATGAGCAGTTCTTC. Protein sequence: CASSLRGSPYNEQFF.

This sequence joins TRBV4-3 and TRBJ2-5; 11 nucleotides line up with TRBD2. With V trimmed by 1 base and J by 5 bases, 3 bases remained unmatched. From germline, CDR1 is LGHNA and CDR2 YSLEER. The CDR3 totals 15 residues. The CDR3 bases are TGCGCCAGCAGCCAAGGGACTAGCGGGCGGGAGACCCAGTACTTC. As protein: CASSQGTSGRETQYF.

This chain joins TRBV6-5 and TRBJ1-5, with no clear D. CDR3 length: 12 amino acids. Germline V CDR1 and CDR2: MNHEY, SVGAGI. V was shortened by 6 bases and J by 4 bases, with 7 bases between the two germline ends. This CDR3 reads CASRSGNQPQHF. CDR3 DNA sequence: TGTGCCAGCAGGTCGGGGAATCAGCCCCAGCATTTT.

This rearrangement joins TRBV5-1 to TRBJ2-2, with 14 nucleotides matching TRBD2. The CDR3 extends over 17 amino acids. Trimming at V came to 4 bases and at J to 3 bases, leaving 5 bases not matched to a gene. Germline V gene lookup returns CDR1 SGHRS and CDR2 YFSETQ. DNA of the CDR3: TGCGCCAGCAGCCGGACTAGCGGGAGGAGCGACACCGGGGAGCTGTTTTTT. Translation: CASSRTSGRSDTGELFF.

J is TRBJ2-2 and V is TRBV4-2; 10 bases match TRBD2. The CDR3 consists of 17 residues. Germline V gene lookup returns CDR1 LGHNA and CDR2 YNFKEQ. Trimming cost V 0 bases and J 5 bases; bases outside gene matches: 6. The CDR3 is CASSQDSLAGVTGELFF. DNA for the CDR3: TGTGCCAGCAGCCAAGATAGCCTAGCGGGGGTGACCGGGGAGCTGTTTTTT.

This chain uses TRBV9 with TRBJ2-7, with 9 bases aligning to TRBD2. The CDR3 sequence is 16 residues long. The germline gives CDR1 SGDLS, CDR2 YYNGEE. Trimming cost V 4 bases and J 0 bases; bases outside gene matches: 8. The DNA for the CDR3 is TGTGCCAGCAGCCCCCGACTAGCGGTTCCCTCCTACGAGCAGTACTTC. The encoded protein is CASSPRLAVPSYEQYF.

The rearrangement uses TRBV6-5 and TRBJ1-6; D gene unclear. Germline-derived CDR1 and CDR2 are MNHEY and SVGAGI. The germline V and J ends were trimmed by 2 bases and 8 bases, with 16 bases remaining between them. The CDR3 consists of 16 residues. The CDR3 loop reads CASSYKLYSTHSPLHF. The CDR3 DNA reads as TGTGCCAGCAGTTACAAACTTTACAGTACGCATTCACCCCTCCACTTT.

In the case of this clone: At one end, the junction sequence differs from germline, possibly due to a read error. CDR3 sequence reads: CASSVTGRNSPLHF. The CDR3, as DNA: TGTGCCAGCAGCGTAACAGGGAGGAATTCACCCCTCCACTTT. The chain couples TRBV7-3 to TRBJ1-6; tentative D call: TRBD1 (6 bases). The CDR3 spans 14 residues. Germline CDR1 SGHTA, CDR2 FQGTGA.

The J gene is TRBJ2-1, the V gene TRBV7-2, with a tentative D call TRBD2 (6 bases). This CDR3 spans 17 amino acids. CDR1 SGHTA and CDR2 FQGNSA come from the germline V gene. V dropped 3 bases and J dropped 2 bases, with 17 bases sitting between them. Here the CDR3 DNA reads TGTGCCAGCAGCTTGCGTCAACTAGCTGTCCCCTACAATGAGCAGTTCTTC. This encodes CASSLRQLAVPYNEQFF.

The V and J genes are TRBV24-1 and TRBJ2-3; no reliable D call. From germline, CDR1 is KGHDR and CDR2 SFDVKD. V lost 5 bases and J 2 bases, leaving 13 bases between the germline ends. The CDR3 is made up of 15 amino acids. CDR3 residues: CATSGRFFPTDTQYF. CDR3 DNA: TGTGCCACCAGTGGTCGGTTTTTCCCCACAGATACGCAGTATTTT.

V and J are TRBV2 and TRBJ1-2; D is possibly TRBD1 (5 bases). V shed 4 bases and J shed 2 bases, with 11 bases lying between them. The CDR3 runs 14 residues. Germline loops: CDR1 SNHLY, CDR2 FYNNEI. DNA of the CDR3: TGTGCCAGCAGTGTCAGGGTCAAAAACTATGGCTACACCTTC. This encodes CASSVRVKNYGYTF.